Listed below are T cell receptor beta chains from one sample, sequenced in a study of T cell changes during pregnancy in multiple sclerosis. Libraries were prepared by immunoSEQ multiplex PCR; TCRdb keeps only in-frame clonotypes and omits some of them. The sample includes about 50,000 clones, approximately 92% of them seen just once. Sequenced here: CD4+ T cells from peripheral blood mononuclear cells, sampled in the third trimester of pregnancy. The receptors come from a female donor with multiple sclerosis, enrolled in a pregnancy study. CDR3s include the opening cysteine and the closing phenylalanine or tryptophan. A D gene is named only where the DNA matches it firmly. Where a row states a size, it is once, few, many or the class of an expanded clone; other rows omit it.

V,size,J,D,DNA,CDR3
TRBV7-2,-,TRBJ2-3,-,TGTGCCAGCAGCTTAGCGCGGGCGAGTAGCACAGATACGCAGTATTTT,CASSLARASSTDTQYF
TRBV11-2,-,TRBJ2-7,-,TGTGCCAGCAGCTTAAGTACAGGACCCTCAGGCTACGAGCAGTACTTC,CASSLSTGPSGYEQYF
TRBV19,-,TRBJ2-1,-,TGTGCCAGTAGTATGGGGACTTACCCGGGACAGAATAAAGATGAGCAGTTCTTC,CASSMGTYPGQNKDEQFF
TRBV4-3,-,TRBJ1-1,-,TGCGCCAGCAGCCAAGGACAGTACATGAACACTGAAGCTTTCTTT,CASSQGQYMNTEAFF
TRBV7-3,-,TRBJ1-2,TRBD1,TGTGCCAGCAGCCCGGGCGGGACAGATTCCTATGGCTACACCTTC,CASSPGGTDSYGYTF
TRBV5-1,-,TRBJ1-1,-,TGCGCCAGCAGCTTGGGGGACATCTCAAGGGGGGGCACTGAAGCTTTCTTT,CASSLGDISRGGTEAFF
TRBV18,-,TRBJ1-1,TRBD1,TGTGCCAGCTCACCCAGGGGGACCCCGAGGACTGAAGCTTTCTTT,CASSPRGTPRTEAFF
TRBV19,-,TRBJ1-1,TRBD1,TGTGCCAGTATCGCAACAGGGGTCGCGGCCCGGGCTTTCTTT,CASIATGVAARAFF
TRBV6-5,-,TRBJ1-6,-,TGTGCCAGCAGTTACTCGGAGTCACCCCTCCACTTT,CASSYSESPLHF
TRBV2,-,TRBJ1-4,-,TGTGCCAGCGGGAGAGGGACTAATGGTGAAAAACTGTTTTTT,CASGRGTNGEKLFF
TRBV7-9,-,TRBJ1-1,TRBD1,TGTGCCAGCAGCCCCGGGCAGGGGGGTACTGAAGCTTTCTTT,CASSPGQGGTEAFF
TRBV12-5,-,TRBJ1-1,-,TGTGCTAGTGGCGCGGGACGAACGAACACTGAAGCTTTCTTT,CASGAGRTNTEAFF
TRBV6-5,-,TRBJ1-2,-,TGTGCCAGCACCTTCGCAGGGAACTATGGCTACACCTTC,CASTFAGNYGYTF
TRBV7-8,-,TRBJ2-1,TRBD2,TGTGCCAGCAGCTTAGACGGGACTAGCGGAAGCTCCTACAATGAGCAGTTCTTC,CASSLDGTSGSSYNEQFF
TRBV19,once,TRBJ1-1,-,TGTGCCAGTAGTTCCCTCGGGGGAAACACTGAAGCTTTCTTT,CASSSLGGNTEAFF
TRBV6-5,-,TRBJ1-2,TRBD1,TGTGCCAGCAGGGCGACAGGGGGTCACTATGGCTACACCTTC,CASRATGGHYGYTF
TRBV5-5,-,TRBJ1-6,TRBD1,TGTGCCAGCAGCCATGGACAGGGGGCTCCCGCCCTCCACTTT,CASSHGQGAPALHF
TRBV6-1,-,TRBJ2-3,TRBD2,TGTGCCAGCAGTGGTTCAAGCGGGGGGGGATGGGATACGCAGTATTTT,CASSGSSGGGWDTQYF
TRBV10-2,-,TRBJ2-2,TRBD2,TGCGCCAGCATCCCCATTGGCGGGGGGCTTTCCGTCGGGGAGCTGTTTTTT,CASIPIGGGLSVGELFF
TRBV30,-,TRBJ1-6,TRBD1,TGTGCCTGGAGTTACAGGGGAGAGGGGAATTCACCCCTCCACTTT,CAWSYRGEGNSPLHF
TRBV6-1,-,TRBJ1-3,-,TGTGCCAGCAGTGAAAGCGGGGTTGGGAACACCATATATTTT,CASSESGVGNTIYF
TRBV7-2,-,TRBJ1-2,TRBD1,TGTGCCAGCAGCTTAGACAGGGGGTATGGCTACACCTTC,CASSLDRGYGYTF
TRBV2,-,TRBJ2-7,-,TGTGCCAGCAGTGAACTCTACGAGCAGTACTTC,CASSELYEQYF
TRBV19,-,TRBJ2-1,-,TGTGCCAGTAGTATACGGCGGTCGGAGGAGCAGTTCTTC,CASSIRRSEEQFF
TRBV19,-,TRBJ1-5,-,TGTGCCAGTAGACAGGTGAGCAATCAGCCCCAGCATTTT,CASRQVSNQPQHF
TRBV5-4,-,TRBJ2-3,-,TGTGCCAGCAGCTTGGGTCCGGGAGCAGATACGCAGTATTTT,CASSLGPGADTQYF
TRBV27,-,TRBJ2-7,TRBD2,TGTGCCAGCAGGAGGCAGGGTAGCGGGGGGAGCTCCTACGAGCAGTACTTC,CASRRQGSGGSSYEQYF
TRBV9,-,TRBJ2-2,-,TGTGCCAGCAGCGGCACAGCGAACACCGGGGAGCTGTTTTTT,CASSGTANTGELFF
TRBV19,-,TRBJ1-2,-,TGTGCCAGTAGTATATTCGGGGATGGCTACACCTTC,CASSIFGDGYTF
TRBV27,-,TRBJ1-6,TRBD1,TGTGCCAGCAGTTTCAACAGGGGCTCACCCCTCCACTTT,CASSFNRGSPLHF
TRBV6-5,-,TRBJ2-3,-,TGTGCCAGCAGGGAGCGGGTACCAGATACGCAGTATTTT,CASRERVPDTQYF
TRBV7-2,-,TRBJ2-3,TRBD2,TGTGCCAGCAGCCCTTCACGCGGGACTAGCATCACAGATACGCAGTATTTT,CASSPSRGTSITDTQYF
TRBV18,-,TRBJ2-1,-,TGTGCCAGCTCACCTTTGGCTAGCGAGACCTACAATGAGCAGTTCTTC,CASSPLASETYNEQFF
TRBV6-5,-,TRBJ1-6,-,TGTGCCAGCAGTGGCGACAGAAGGGGCTCACCCCTCCACTTT,CASSGDRRGSPLHF
TRBV5-4,-,TRBJ2-7,TRBD2,TGTGCCAGCAGCCCCATGACTAGCCTCAAGCAGTACTTC,CASSPMTSLKQYF
TRBV7-9,-,TRBJ1-1,-,TGTGCCAGCAGCTCAACGGACAGATTGAACACTGAAGCTTTCTTT,CASSSTDRLNTEAFF
TRBV2,-,TRBJ2-1,TRBD2,TGTGCCAGCAGGGGGGGGACGCTCTCCTACAATGAGCAGTTCTTC,CASRGGTLSYNEQFF
TRBV30,-,TRBJ1-5,-,TGTGCCTGGAGGGCCCGGGGAAGGGGCAATCAGCCCCAGCATTTT,CAWRARGRGNQPQHF
TRBV4-2,-,TRBJ1-5,-,TGTGCCAGCAGCCAGGGCAGAGAGCAGCCCCAGCATTTT,CASSQGREQPQHF
TRBV7-2,once,TRBJ1-3,TRBD1,TGTGCCAGCAGCTCGGGACAGGGGTCTGGAAACACCATATATTTT,CASSSGQGSGNTIYF
TRBV29-1,-,TRBJ1-1,-,TGCAGCTCCCTTGAGGGCGGTAGGACTGAAGCTTTCTTT,CSSLEGGRTEAFF
TRBV7-9,-,TRBJ1-2,TRBD1,TGTGCCAGCAGGTCTTCGGGACAGGGGGATGGCTACACCTTC,CASRSSGQGDGYTF
TRBV7-2,-,TRBJ1-1,-,TGTGCCAGCAGCTTAGGCAGGCGTGAAGCTTTCTTT,CASSLGRREAFF
TRBV7-3,-,TRBJ2-7,TRBD1,TGTGCCAGCAGCCGGGGACAGCCACCCTTCTACGAGCAGTACTTC,CASSRGQPPFYEQYF
TRBV2,-,TRBJ1-6,-,TGTGCCAGCAGTGACAGGGGACATAATTCACCCCTCCACTTT,CASSDRGHNSPLHF
TRBV18,-,TRBJ1-5,-,TGTGCCAGCTCACCCGGACAGAGACTAAGCAATCAGCCCCAGCATTTT,CASSPGQRLSNQPQHF
TRBV2,once,TRBJ2-1,TRBD2,TGTGCCAGCAGGGCGACTAGCGGGGGGGACAATGAGCAGTTCTTC,CASRATSGGDNEQFF
TRBV5-6,-,TRBJ2-6,-,TGTGCCAGCAGCCAAACAGGGCGTGGGGCCAACGTCCTGACTTTC,CASSQTGRGANVLTF
TRBV18,-,TRBJ1-4,-,TGTGCCAGCTCACCAGACCAGCGCGTCGAAAAACTGTTTTTT,CASSPDQRVEKLFF
TRBV4-1,-,TRBJ1-1,-,TGCGCCAGCAGCCCTCCCCATATAACAGGGCTCACTGAAGCTTTCTTT,CASSPPHITGLTEAFF
TRBV19,-,TRBJ1-4,-,TGTGCCAGTAAACTACACAGGTCTGCTAATGAAAAACTGTTTTTT,CASKLHRSANEKLFF
TRBV6-9,-,TRBJ2-7,TRBD2,TGTGCCAGCAGTTTACCCTCTCGACTAGCGGGGGCAGACTCCTACGAGCAGTACTTC,CASSLPSRLAGADSYEQYF
TRBV7-6,-,TRBJ1-3,TRBD1,TGTGCCAGCAGCCCCTCACCGACAGGGAAAAGGAACACCATATATTTT,CASSPSPTGKRNTIYF
TRBV7-2,-,TRBJ2-7,-,TGTGCCAGCAGCTTAAGGGGGGGCGTGGGGGATTCCTACGAGCAGTACTTC,CASSLRGGVGDSYEQYF
TRBV9,-,TRBJ2-7,-,TGTGCCAGCAGTTTACAGGCTTTCTCCTACGAGCAGTACTTC,CASSLQAFSYEQYF
TRBV2,-,TRBJ1-1,-,TGTGCCAGCAAAGAGGCCACTGAAGCTTTCTTT,CASKEATEAFF
TRBV6-5,-,TRBJ1-1,TRBD1,TGTGCCAGCAGTTACCGGACAGGTCAGAACACTGAAGCTTTCTTT,CASSYRTGQNTEAFF